These 27 T cell receptor beta chains came from one sample sequenced in a study of cytomegalovirus exposure and HLA in healthy donors. Clones were read by immunoSEQ multiplex PCR, and TCRdb kept only the in-frame ones, dropping some. The sample has hundreds of thousands of clones, 75% to 90% seen once. Sequenced input: PBMCs. These receptors all stem from a woman under 30 in good health and CMV-seronegative.

This clone was seen once. The chain is built from TRBV12-5 and TRBJ2-3; 7 bases fit TRBD1. The germline gives CDR1 LGHNT, CDR2 FRNRAP. The J segment lost 2 bases and the V segment lost 4 bases, leaving 12 bases of the junction unmatched. There are 17 residues in the CDR3. This chain's CDR3 is CASGSGARGQDTDTQYF. CDR3 sequence (DNA): TGTGCTAGTGGTTCCGGCGCTCGAGGACAGGACACAGATACGCAGTATTTT.

The rearrangement links TRBV30 to TRBJ1-6, with a tentative D call TRBD1 (6 bases). V was pared by 2 bases and J by 7 bases, with 9 bases between. CDR1 is GTSNPN and CDR2 is SVGIG in the germline V gene (reference sequence). This CDR3 region has 13 residues. The CDR3 nucleotides read TGTGCCTGGAGTCCAGGGGCGAATTCACCCCTCCACTTT. Protein product: CAWSPGANSPLHF. Using reference TRBV30 and TRBJ1-6 for the parts outside the CDR3, the full variable domain is SQTIHQWPATLVQPVGSPLSLECTVEGTSNPNLYWYRQAAGRGLQLLFYSVGIGQISSEVPQNLSASRPQDRQFILSSKKLLLSDSGFYLCAWSPGANSPLHFGNGTRLTVT.

A single count supports this clone. The rearrangement uses TRBV6-1 and TRBJ1-1; D is undetermined. The CDR3 spans 12 residues. The germline gives CDR1 MNHNS, CDR2 SASEGT. Trimming took off 4 bases at V and 1 base at J, with 4 bases between the two ends. The CDR3 coding sequence is TGTGCCAGCAGTGGGGAGAACACTGAAGCTTTCTTT. Protein product: CASSGENTEAFF.

This sequence joins TRBV29-1 and TRBJ2-7; 10 bases agree with TRBD1. V was pared by 6 bases and J by 5 bases, with 10 bases of the junction left unmatched. The CDR3 is 14 residues long. Germline V gives CDR1 SQVTM, CDR2 ANQGSEA. The CDR3 bases are TGCAGCGTCACGTCGGGACAGGGGCTCAACGAGCAGTACTTC. The encoded protein is CSVTSGQGLNEQYF.

V is TRBV9 and J is TRBJ2-1; TRBD2 matches 13 bases. The CDR3 sequence is 17 residues long. The V gene's germline CDR1 is SGDLS and CDR2 YYNGEE. After removal of 0 bases from V and 8 bases from J, the junction contained 8 bases not matched to a gene. The CDR3 is CASSVALGTSGIDEQFF. The CDR3, as DNA: TGTGCCAGCAGCGTAGCACTTGGGACTAGCGGGATCGATGAGCAGTTCTTC.

The CDR3 sequence: CASSLAVQDRRSTEAFF. DNA of the CDR3: TGCGCCAGCAGCTTGGCCGTCCAGGACAGACGGAGCACTGAAGCTTTCTTT. The chain couples TRBV5-1 to TRBJ1-1, with a tentative D call TRBD1 (6 bases). Germline V CDR1 and CDR2: SGHRS, YFSETQ. Trimming pared 0 bases from V and 4 bases from J, leaving 19 bases between. The CDR3 length is 17 residues.

This clone was seen once. The CDR3 coding sequence is TGCAGTGCTACAGGGAACTATGGCTACACCTTC. It encodes CSATGNYGYTF. The V and J genes are TRBV20-1 and TRBJ1-2; D possibly corresponds to TRBD1 (5 bases). The CDR3 totals 11 residues. Germline V gives CDR1 DFQATT, CDR2 SNEGSKA (reference sequence). V lost 4 bases and J lost 2, with 5 bases in between.

The chain recombines TRBV5-1 with TRBJ2-2; 9 nucleotides agree with TRBD1. Germline V gene lookup returns CDR1 SGHRS and CDR2 YFSETQ. J was trimmed by 4 bases and V by 4 bases; bases with no gene match: 8. There are 16 residues in the CDR3. CDR3 sequence: CASSGGGQGSTGELFF. The CDR3 coding sequence is TGCGCCAGCAGCGGCGGCGGACAGGGGTCCACCGGGGAGCTGTTTTTT.

The rearrangement joins TRBV4-2 to TRBJ1-1; D is unclear. This CDR3 region has 17 residues. Germline CDR1 reads LGHNA; CDR2 reads YNFKEQ. Trimming took 0 bases from V and 1 from J, leaving 15 bases between them. CDR3 amino acids: CASSQDLSEGRNTEAFF. CDR3 coding DNA: TGTGCCAGCAGCCAAGATTTAAGCGAAGGGAGGAACACTGAAGCTTTCTTT.

This clone occurred a few times. The V and J genes are TRBV15 and TRBJ1-2, with TRBD1 matching 7 bases. CDR1 and CDR2 from the germline V gene are LNHNV and YYDKDF (reference sequence). The ends lost 3 bases at V and 6 bases at J; junction bases unmatched: 10. This CDR3 has 15 amino acids. The CDR3 DNA reads as TGTGCCACCAGCAGGTTCCGAGGGACAGCTGATGGCTACACCTTC. Protein: CATSRFRGTADGYTF.

This rearrangement joins TRBV2 to TRBJ2-1, with unresolved D. The ends were cut back, 6 bases at V and 0 bases at J, with 12 bases in the middle. Germline CDR1 SNHLY, CDR2 FYNNEI. CDR3 length: 15 amino acids. CDR3 nucleotide sequence: TGTGCCAGCAGCAGGAGCGTGAGCTCCTACAATGAGCAGTTCTTC. Encoded protein: CASSRSVSSYNEQFF.

A few counts support this clone. The chain employs TRBV13 and TRBJ2-5; D unresolved. The CDR3 is 15 amino acids. Looked up from germline, CDR1 is PRHDT and CDR2 is FYEKMQ (reference sequence). Trimming cost V 5 bases and J 0 bases, with 13 bases left between them. CDR3 in amino acids: CASSASGENQETQYF. The CDR3 nucleotides read TGTGCCAGCAGCGCCTCTGGTGAGAACCAAGAGACCCAGTACTTC.

This clone was seen once. This chain connects TRBV28 to TRBJ1-1; TRBD1 matches 10 bases. Trimming at V came to 2 bases and at J to 4 bases, leaving 7 bases not matched to a gene. The CDR3 is made up of 16 amino acids. Germline assignment: CDR1 MDHEN and CDR2 SYDVKM. The CDR3 sequence is CASSLGTGVLVTEAFF. The DNA for the CDR3 is TGTGCCAGCAGTTTAGGGACAGGGGTCTTGGTCACTGAAGCTTTCTTT.

V and J are TRBV6-1 and TRBJ1-1; the D is unclear. Trimming took off 1 base at V and 6 bases at J, with 6 bases between the two ends. The CDR3 consists of 12 residues. The V gene's germline CDR1 is MNHNS and CDR2 SASEGT. The CDR3 DNA is TGTGCCAGCAGTGAAGGGCCCGCTGAAGCTTTCTTT. Residues: CASSEGPAEAFF.

The J gene is TRBJ2-7, the V gene TRBV28; the D gene could be TRBD1 or TRBD2 (5 bases each). V lost 3 bases to trimming and J lost 7 bases, with 16 bases between them. This CDR3 comprises 14 residues. The germline CDR1 and CDR2 sequences are MDHEN and SYDVKM. Here the CDR3 DNA reads TGTGCCAGCAGTTTCCGGGGCTCTACCCAGGAGCAGTACTTC. Its translation: CASSFRGSTQEQYF.

The V call is TRBV6-6, the J call TRBJ2-7; D may correspond to TRBD1 or TRBD2 (6 bases each). The ends were cut back, 0 bases at V and 5 bases at J, with 14 bases in the middle. The CDR3 length is 15 residues. CDR1 and CDR2 from the germline V gene are MNHNY and SVGAGI (reference sequence). CDR3 DNA: TGTGCCAGCAGTTACTCGGGAGGACAGCCCAACGAGCAGTACTTC. Translation gives CASSYSGGQPNEQYF.

This clone showed up just once. The genes are TRBV7-8 and TRBJ2-2; 8 nucleotides line up with TRBD1. This CDR3 is built from 14 residues. Trimming cost V 3 bases and J 3 bases; bases outside gene matches: 0. Per the germline V gene, CDR1 is SGHVS and CDR2 is FQNEAQ. The CDR3 sequence: CASSLDRDTGELFF. In nucleotides, the CDR3 is TGTGCCAGCAGCTTGGACAGGGACACCGGGGAGCTGTTTTTT.

The rearrangement joins TRBV7-9 to TRBJ2-7; 8 bases align to TRBD1. This CDR3 contains 14 residues. The germline V gene encodes CDR1 SEHNR and CDR2 FQNEAQ (reference sequence). V trimming: 5 bases; J trimming: 5 bases; junction bases outside the gene matches: 8. CDR3 sequence: CASSRSGGNDEQYF. CDR3 in DNA: TGTGCCAGCAGCAGGTCAGGGGGCAACGACGAGCAGTACTTC. The full variable domain, its missing parts supplied by reference TRBV7-9 and TRBJ2-7, is DTGVSQNPRHKITKRGQNVTFRCDPISEHNRLYWYRQTLGQGPEFLTYFQNEAQLEKSRLLSDRFSAERPKGSFSTLEIQRTEQGDSAMYLCASSRSGGNDEQYFGPGTRLTVT.

Remarks on this clone: Other DNA sequences from this sample encode an identical CDR3 as well. CDR3 in DNA: TGTGCCAGCTCACCAGGAGTTGGAGAGACCCAGTACTTC. This encodes CASSPGVGETQYF. The chain employs TRBV18 and TRBJ2-5; D remains ambiguous. V dropped 2 bases and J dropped 4 bases, with 8 bases sitting between them. The CDR3 is 13 residues long. Germline values: CDR1 KGHSH, CDR2 LQKENI. The whole variable domain, filled in from reference TRBV18 and TRBJ2-5, reads NAGVMQNPRHLVRRRGQEARLRCSPMKGHSHVYWYRQLPEEGLKFMVYLQKENIIDESGMPKERFSAEFPKEGPSILRIQQVVRGDSAAYFCASSPGVGETQYFGPGTRLLVL.

The chain is built from TRBV7-9 and TRBJ1-3; D gene ambiguous. CDR3 length equals 15 residues. V dropped 5 bases and J dropped 1 base, with 12 bases sitting between them. CDR1 is SEHNR and CDR2 is FQNEAQ in the germline V gene (reference sequence). CDR3 amino acids: CASSQEPSSGNTIYF. The CDR3 DNA sequence: TGTGCCAGCAGCCAGGAACCCTCGTCTGGAAACACCATATATTTT.

The gene calls are TRBV30 and TRBJ2-7; TRBD1 matches 9 bases. Per germline, CDR1 GTSNPN and CDR2 SVGIG (reference sequence). Unmatched junction bases numbered 9, after V lost 6 bases and J lost 3 bases. This CDR3 is built from 14 residues. Here the CDR3 reads CACSGTGSNYEQYF. The CDR3 DNA reads TGTGCCTGTTCTGGGACAGGGAGTAACTACGAGCAGTACTTC.

The gene calls are TRBV6-1 and TRBJ1-1, with D possibly being TRBD1 (5 bases). V lost 1 base, J lost 0 bases, and 12 bases lay in between. Germline values: CDR1 MNHNS, CDR2 SASEGT. The CDR3 contains 16 residues. In DNA, the CDR3 is TGTGCCAGCAGTGAAGGCCCAAGACAGATGAACACTGAAGCTTTCTTT. Translation: CASSEGPRQMNTEAFF.

The chain couples TRBV27 to TRBJ1-5; TRBD1 agrees at 10 bases. CDR3 length: 15 amino acids. V shed 6 bases and J 8 bases; nucleotides not matched to a gene: 10. Per the germline V gene, CDR1 is MNHEY and CDR2 is SMNVEV (reference sequence). As DNA, the CDR3 is TGTGCCAGCAGCCCCTTCGGACAGGGGGGTGAGCCCCAGCATTTT. Residues: CASSPFGQGGEPQHF.

The chain joins TRBV10-2 to TRBJ1-4; TRBD1 agrees at 7 bases. Looked up from germline, CDR1 is WSHSY and CDR2 is SAAADI. The CDR3 covers 15 residues. V was pared by 5 bases and J by 3 bases, with 6 bases of the junction left unmatched. The CDR3, as DNA: TGCGCCAGCAGTTCACAGGGGCTGTCTAATGAAAAACTGTTTTTT. Encoded protein: CASSSQGLSNEKLFF.

The CDR3 loop reads CASSRAPSYEQYF. CDR3 sequence (DNA): TGTGCCAGCTCCCGAGCCCCTTCCTACGAGCAGTACTTC. This chain links TRBV6-1 with TRBJ2-7, with D unresolved. The V end was cut by 8 bases, the J end by 1 base, with 12 bases between. Germline assignment: CDR1 MNHNS and CDR2 SASEGT. The length of the CDR3 is 13 residues.

The V and J genes are TRBV6-6 and TRBJ1-5; D gene uncertain. CDR1 and CDR2 from the germline V gene are MNHNY and SVGAGI (reference sequence). The germline V and J ends were trimmed by 5 bases and 2 bases, with 16 bases remaining between them. This CDR3 region has 16 residues. CDR3 loop: CASSHEPTSGNQPQHF. The CDR3 DNA reads as TGTGCCAGCAGTCACGAGCCTACCTCGGGCAATCAGCCCCAGCATTTT.

The genes are TRBV29-1 and TRBJ1-2; D gene uncertain. Germline CDR1 and CDR2: SQVTM and ANQGSEA. CDR3 length: 14 amino acids. Trimming shortened V by 2 bases and J by 0 bases, and 10 bases separated the two germline ends. The chain's CDR3 is CSVESGHSNYGYTF. The CDR3 coding sequence is TGCAGCGTTGAAAGCGGTCACTCTAACTATGGCTACACCTTC.